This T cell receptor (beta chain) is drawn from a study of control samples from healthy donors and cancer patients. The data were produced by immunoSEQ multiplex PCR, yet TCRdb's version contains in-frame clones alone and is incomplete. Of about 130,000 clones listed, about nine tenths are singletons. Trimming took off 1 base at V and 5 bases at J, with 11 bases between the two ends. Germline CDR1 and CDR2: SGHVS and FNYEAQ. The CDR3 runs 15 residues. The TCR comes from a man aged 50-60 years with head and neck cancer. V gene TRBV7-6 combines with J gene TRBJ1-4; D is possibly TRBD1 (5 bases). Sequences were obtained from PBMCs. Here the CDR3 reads CASSLGGRVNEKLFF. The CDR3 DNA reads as TGTGCCAGCAGCTTAGGAGGCAGGGTGAATGAAAAACTGTTTTTT. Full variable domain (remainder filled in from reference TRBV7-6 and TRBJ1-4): GAGVSQSPRYKVTKRGQDVALRCDPISGHVSLYWYRQALGQGPEFLTYFNYEAQQDKSGLPNDRFSAERPEGSISTLTIQRTEQRDSAMYRCASSLGGRVNEKLFFGSGTQLSVL.